This TCR beta chain was documented in a study of cytomegalovirus exposure and HLA in healthy donors. Findings and caveats of the study: The study labeled 150 or so TCR beta chains cytomegalovirus-associated.

Worth noting for this clone: As yet, its antigen is unknown.

Germline-derived CDR1 and CDR2 are MDHEN and SYDVKM. The V end was cut by 5 bases, the J end by 10 bases, with 14 bases between. There are 12 residues in the CDR3. Use of 60 Vbeta and 13 Jbeta primers characterized the PCR. In the source study's methods: Approximately 12 million of the roughly 80 million unique TCR beta chains counted in a later analysis were shared. Using immunoSEQ multiplex PCR, the repertoire was profiled, and TCRdb retains in-frame clones only, with some absent. V and J calls and clone size are as listed in that table; D and trimming were resolved from the DNA. The table records some 130,000 clones, roughly 9.8% of them present only once.

This TCR was sampled from a man over 45 in good health and CMV-seronegative. The sample consisted of PBMCs. The rearrangement links TRBV28 to TRBJ1-1; D unclear. This CDR3 is CASSEGGVSAFF. The CDR3 DNA reads as TGTGCCAGCAGTGAGGGCGGGGTGTCAGCTTTCTTT.